A single sample gave rise to the 27 T cell receptor beta chains below, sequenced in a study of blood T cells in healthy people across ages. Next came a second PCR, run for about 7 to 11 cycles, which used a sample-barcoded 5' primer along with a J-beta primer mix. TCRdb passed the 5' RACE reads through MiXCR, listing each CDR3 protein once. The sample lists some 1 million distinct CDR3 sequences, 35% to 55% occurring once. The sample was blood. The receptors were gathered from a woman in her sixties or seventies in good health.

This clonotype occurred once. This chain uses TRBV5-6 with TRBJ2-4; D uncertain. The assigned J gene may be wrong: the sequence end matches TRBJ2-7 better. CDR3 length equals 12 residues. CDR1 and CDR2 (germline): SGHDT, YYEEEE. The CDR3 loop reads CASSFQVYEQYF. DNA for the CDR3: TGTGCCAGCAGCTTTCAAGTCTACGAGCAGTACTTC.

This clonotype turned up a few times. V and J are TRBV9 and TRBJ2-3, with 7 nucleotides matching TRBD2. This CDR3 comprises 16 residues. Germline loops: CDR1 SGDLS, CDR2 YYNGEE. V trimming: 0 bases; J trimming: 0 bases; junction bases outside the gene matches: 4. The CDR3: CASSVDRAGSTDTQYF. The CDR3 nucleotides read TGTGCCAGCAGCGTAGATAGAGCGGGGAGCACAGATACGCAGTATTTT.

This chain joins TRBV5-6 and TRBJ2-4, with TRBD2 as a possible D gene (6 bases). The ends were cut back, 5 bases at V and 8 bases at J, with 11 bases in the middle. Germline assignment: CDR1 SGHDT and CDR2 YYEEEE. The CDR3 spans 12 residues. The CDR3, as DNA: TGTGCCAGCAGTGGAGGGTCGTACATTCAGTACTTC. Its translation: CASSGGSYIQYF. Together with reference TRBV5-6 and TRBJ2-4, the CDR3 gives the full variable domain: DAGVTQSPTHLIKTRGQQVTLRCSPKSGHDTVSWYQQALGQGPQFIFQYYEEEERQRGNFPDRFSGHQFPNYSSELNVNALLLGDSALYLCASSGGSYIQYFGAGTRLSVL.

This clonotype was seen repeatedly, ten times or more. The chain carries TRBV4-1 and TRBJ1-4, with TRBD1 identical over 10 bases. After removal of 2 bases from V and 8 bases from J, the junction contained 8 bases not matched to a gene. The CDR3 runs 16 residues. CDR1 is MGHRA and CDR2 is YSYEKL in the germline V gene. The CDR3 coding sequence is TGCGCCAGCAGCCAACTATCGGACAGGGGGAGGGAAAAACTGTTTTTT. Its protein is CASSQLSDRGREKLFF.

CDR3 DNA sequence: TGTGCCAGCAGCCAAGTTGCGGGTGGAACTAGCGGGATCTCGGGGACCCAGTACTTC. Amino acids: CASSQVAGGTSGISGTQYF. This rearrangement joins TRBV4-2 to TRBJ2-7; 10 nucleotides match TRBD2. Gene TRBJ2-5 matches the end of the DNA better, so the J call may be wrong. CDR3 length: 19 amino acids. The germline V gene has CDR1 LGHNA and CDR2 YNFKEQ.

In regard to this clonotype: With a much larger clone just one base away, this may be a read error. The V gene is TRBV20-1, the J gene TRBJ2-5; 10 nucleotides match TRBD2. The end of the DNA is better explained by TRBJ2-7, so the J call may be wrong. The CDR3 has 15 residues. Germline lookup yields CDR1 DFQATT and CDR2 SNEGSKA (reference sequence). The CDR3 sequence is CSASGASGSMCEQYF. CDR3 DNA: TGCAGTGCTAGTGGGGCTAGCGGGAGTATGTGCGAGCAGTACTTC.

The chain joins TRBV12-3 or TRBV12-4 to TRBJ2-1; tentative D call: TRBD1 (6 bases). Trimming pared 6 bases from V and 9 bases from J, leaving 18 bases between. CDR3 length: 14 residues. In DNA form, the CDR3 reads TGTGCCAGCAGCCTAACCCTTACAGGGACTGAGCAGTTCTTC. Its protein product is CASSLTLTGTEQFF.

J is TRBJ1-2 and V is TRBV20-1, with 11 bases matching TRBD1. The CDR3 runs to 14 residues. Germline V lookup: CDR1 DFQATT, CDR2 SNEGSKA (reference sequence). With V trimmed by 5 bases and J by 4 bases, 6 bases remained unmatched. Here the CDR3 DNA reads TGCAGTGCTCGCTGGACAGGGGGCGTCTATGGCTACACCTTC. This sequence encodes CSARWTGGVYGYTF.

The rearrangement uses TRBV13 and TRBJ2-5, with TRBD2 matching over 10 bases. V was clipped by 2 bases and J by 11 bases; unmatched bases: 11. Germline V gives CDR1 PRHDT, CDR2 FYEKMQ (reference sequence). The CDR3 sequence is 15 residues long. This CDR3 is CASSLKASGSYEQYF. As DNA, the CDR3 is TGTGCCAGCAGCTTAAAGGCTAGCGGGAGTTATGAGCAGTACTTC.

The chain uses TRBV28 and TRBJ2-2; possibly TRBD2 for D (5 bases). Trimming took 0 bases from V and 4 from J, leaving 9 bases between them. Germline V gene sequence: CDR1 MDHEN, CDR2 SYDVKM. The CDR3 is 15 residues long. The CDR3 protein is CASSLWIGGTGELFF. CDR3 sequence (DNA): TGTGCCAGCAGTTTATGGATCGGAGGCACCGGGGAGCTGTTTTTT.

This rearrangement joins TRBV24-1 to TRBJ1-2; perhaps TRBD1 as D (6 bases). V dropped 5 bases and J dropped 8 bases, with 20 bases sitting between them. The CDR3 has 15 residues. Per the germline V gene, CDR1 is KGHDR and CDR2 is SFDVKD. The chain's CDR3 is CATSGGPGLLSGYTF. DNA of the CDR3: TGTGCCACCAGTGGGGGGCCGGGACTTCTATCCGGCTACACCTTC.

V and J are TRBV12-5 and TRBJ2-2; TRBD2 aligns across 11 bases. V trimming: 3 bases; J trimming: 4 bases; junction bases outside the gene matches: 19. The length of the CDR3 is 21 residues. CDR1 and CDR2 from the germline V gene are LGHNT and FRNRAP. CDR3: CASGLQGRGLAVGPGTGELFF. CDR3 DNA sequence: TGTGCTAGTGGTTTACAGGGAAGGGGACTAGCGGTAGGGCCGGGCACCGGGGAGCTGTTTTTT.

Comment on this clonotype: One end of the junction is discordant with germline, which a read error may explain. The V call is TRBV25-1, the J call TRBJ1-2, with no clear D. CDR1 is MGHDK, CDR2 SYGVNS, per germline. This CDR3 comprises 12 residues. CDR3 sequence (DNA): TGTGCCGGCAGTAGAGGGAACTATGGCTACACCTTC. Protein product: CAGSRGNYGYTF.

Concerning this clonotype: This clone may be a read error of a much larger clone one base away. J is TRBJ2-7 and V is TRBV20-1, with D hard to call. The V end was cut by 6 bases, the J end by 3 bases, with 12 bases between. The length of the CDR3 is 12 residues. The germline CDR1 and CDR2 sequences are DFQATT and SNEGSKA (reference sequence). In nucleotides, the CDR3 is TGCAGTGCAGGTCAGGCGAACTACGAGCAGTACTTC. The encoded protein is CSAGQANYEQYF.

The chain employs TRBV29-1 and TRBJ2-2; tentative D call: TRBD2 (6 bases). Trimming shortened V by 7 bases and J by 3 bases, and 18 bases separated the two germline ends. This CDR3 contains 15 residues. Germline values: CDR1 SQVTM, CDR2 ANQGSEA. The CDR3 DNA follows: TGCAGCGCTCTTGGATGGGGAGGAGACACCGGGGAGCTGTTTTTT. This encodes CSALGWGGDTGELFF.

The V and J genes are TRBV12-5 and TRBJ1-1; D not resolved. Germline assignment: CDR1 LGHNT and CDR2 FRNRAP. V gave up 0 bases and J gave up 2 bases, with 10 bases separating them. This CDR3 contains 15 residues. The CDR3 protein is CASGLVRSGNTEAFF. CDR3 in DNA: TGTGCTAGTGGTTTGGTACGCAGTGGCAACACTGAAGCTTTCTTT.

Remarks on this clonotype: An end of the junction differs from the germline gene, which may be a read error. This sequence joins TRBV7-2 and TRBJ2-5, with D maybe TRBD2 (6 bases). The CDR3 is made up of 16 amino acids. CDR1 is SGHTA, CDR2 FQGNSA, per germline. CDR3 nucleotide sequence: TGTGTCAGCAGCACCCCTGACGGAGGGCTCCAAGAGACCCAGTACTTC. Translation gives CVSSTPDGGLQETQYF.

This clonotype turned up a few times. This chain connects TRBV3-1 to TRBJ2-6, with D uncertain. Trimming cost V 7 bases and J 3 bases, with 10 bases left between them. CDR1 and CDR2 (germline): LGHDT, YNNKEL (reference sequence). This CDR3 is built from 14 residues. CDR3: CASTPTLGANVLTF. CDR3 nucleotides: TGTGCCAGCACCCCGACTCTTGGGGCCAACGTCCTGACTTTC.

The sample holds a few counts of this clonotype. The chain uses TRBV7-8 and TRBJ2-4; 11 positions match TRBD1. The length of the CDR3 is 17 residues. V was clipped by 1 base and J by 1 base; unmatched bases: 3. Germline V gene lookup returns CDR1 SGHVS and CDR2 FQNEAQ. The CDR3 sequence is CASSLVWDRGAKNIQYF. In DNA form, the CDR3 reads TGTGCCAGCAGCTTAGTCTGGGACAGGGGGGCCAAAAACATTCAGTACTTC.

The chain joins TRBV5-1 to TRBJ2-7; D could derive from TRBD1 or TRBD2 (6 bases each). CDR1 and CDR2 from the germline V gene are SGHRS and YFSETQ. CDR3 length equals 16 residues. Deletions cut 0 bases from V and 5 bases from J, with 18 bases between. This CDR3 reads CASSLARGREADEQYF. DNA of the CDR3: TGCGCCAGCAGCTTGGCACGGGGGCGCGAAGCCGACGAGCAGTACTTC.

The chain carries TRBV6-1 and TRBJ2-7; no clear D. V was cut by 7 bases and J by 5 bases, with 18 bases left in between. CDR1 and CDR2 (germline): MNHNS, SASEGT. The CDR3 runs to 14 residues. DNA of the CDR3: TGTGCCAGCACGGGTTCCCAAAAAGACAACGAGCAGTACTTC. Translating gives CASTGSQKDNEQYF.

This clonotype occurred a few times. V usage is TRBV7-9 and J usage is TRBJ2-3; 7 bases line up with TRBD2. The trim removed 5 bases at V and 0 bases at J, leaving 8 bases unmatched. CDR3 length: 16 residues. Per the germline V gene, CDR1 is SEHNR and CDR2 is FQNEAQ (reference sequence). The CDR3 DNA sequence: TGTGCCAGCAGCAAAGAGCGGGATAGCAGCACAGATACGCAGTATTTT. It encodes CASSKERDSSTDTQYF.

The genes are TRBV12-5 and TRBJ2-7; D is undetermined. Germline assignment: CDR1 LGHNT and CDR2 FRNRAP. V was pared by 3 bases and J by 2 bases, with 14 bases between. CDR3 length equals 15 residues. As DNA, the CDR3 is TGTGCTAGTGGTTTTGCGGAGAACCCAGCCTACGAGCAGTACTTC. Translation gives CASGFAENPAYEQYF.

This clonotype was detected a few times. V is TRBV9 and J is TRBJ1-4; 8 bases align to TRBD1. The CDR3 has 18 residues. V was pared by 0 bases and J by 0 bases, with 7 bases of the junction left unmatched. Germline V gene data show CDR1 as SGDLS and CDR2 as YYNGEE. The CDR3 DNA reads as TGTGCCAGCAGCGTAGCGCAGGGGGCGCAGACAACTAATGAAAAACTGTTTTTT. The encoded protein is CASSVAQGAQTTNEKLFF.

Of note for this clonotype: A much larger clone differs by one base, so this may be a read error. V is TRBV29-1 and J is TRBJ2-3, with 10 bases aligning to TRBD2. Germline loops: CDR1 SQVTM, CDR2 ANQGSEA. This CDR3 comprises 14 residues. In DNA, the CDR3 is TGCAGATACTACGGGACTAGCGGCACAGATACGCAGTATTTT. It specifies CRYYGTSGTDTQYF.

This chain connects TRBV20-1 to TRBJ2-3; 11 bases agree with TRBD2. V was clipped by 0 bases and J by 3 bases; unmatched bases: 5. The CDR3 is 16 residues long. Germline V CDR1 and CDR2: DFQATT, SNEGSKA (reference sequence). CDR3 amino acids: CSARDRRTSGTDTQYF. In nucleotides, the CDR3 is TGCAGTGCTAGAGATCGGAGGACTAGCGGGACAGATACGCAGTATTTT.

Remarks on this clonotype: A read error may be the cause here, since a much bigger clone is one base away. The chain employs TRBV6-6 and TRBJ2-3, with a tentative D call TRBD2 (6 bases). The CDR3 extends over 15 amino acids. Germline CDR1 MNHNY, CDR2 SVGAGI (reference sequence). V was cut by 6 bases and J by 4 bases, with 17 bases left in between. The CDR3 loop is CASRPSGRKADTQYF. Written as DNA, the CDR3 is TGTGCCAGCAGGCCCAGCGGGCGTAAGGCAGATACGCAGTATTTT.